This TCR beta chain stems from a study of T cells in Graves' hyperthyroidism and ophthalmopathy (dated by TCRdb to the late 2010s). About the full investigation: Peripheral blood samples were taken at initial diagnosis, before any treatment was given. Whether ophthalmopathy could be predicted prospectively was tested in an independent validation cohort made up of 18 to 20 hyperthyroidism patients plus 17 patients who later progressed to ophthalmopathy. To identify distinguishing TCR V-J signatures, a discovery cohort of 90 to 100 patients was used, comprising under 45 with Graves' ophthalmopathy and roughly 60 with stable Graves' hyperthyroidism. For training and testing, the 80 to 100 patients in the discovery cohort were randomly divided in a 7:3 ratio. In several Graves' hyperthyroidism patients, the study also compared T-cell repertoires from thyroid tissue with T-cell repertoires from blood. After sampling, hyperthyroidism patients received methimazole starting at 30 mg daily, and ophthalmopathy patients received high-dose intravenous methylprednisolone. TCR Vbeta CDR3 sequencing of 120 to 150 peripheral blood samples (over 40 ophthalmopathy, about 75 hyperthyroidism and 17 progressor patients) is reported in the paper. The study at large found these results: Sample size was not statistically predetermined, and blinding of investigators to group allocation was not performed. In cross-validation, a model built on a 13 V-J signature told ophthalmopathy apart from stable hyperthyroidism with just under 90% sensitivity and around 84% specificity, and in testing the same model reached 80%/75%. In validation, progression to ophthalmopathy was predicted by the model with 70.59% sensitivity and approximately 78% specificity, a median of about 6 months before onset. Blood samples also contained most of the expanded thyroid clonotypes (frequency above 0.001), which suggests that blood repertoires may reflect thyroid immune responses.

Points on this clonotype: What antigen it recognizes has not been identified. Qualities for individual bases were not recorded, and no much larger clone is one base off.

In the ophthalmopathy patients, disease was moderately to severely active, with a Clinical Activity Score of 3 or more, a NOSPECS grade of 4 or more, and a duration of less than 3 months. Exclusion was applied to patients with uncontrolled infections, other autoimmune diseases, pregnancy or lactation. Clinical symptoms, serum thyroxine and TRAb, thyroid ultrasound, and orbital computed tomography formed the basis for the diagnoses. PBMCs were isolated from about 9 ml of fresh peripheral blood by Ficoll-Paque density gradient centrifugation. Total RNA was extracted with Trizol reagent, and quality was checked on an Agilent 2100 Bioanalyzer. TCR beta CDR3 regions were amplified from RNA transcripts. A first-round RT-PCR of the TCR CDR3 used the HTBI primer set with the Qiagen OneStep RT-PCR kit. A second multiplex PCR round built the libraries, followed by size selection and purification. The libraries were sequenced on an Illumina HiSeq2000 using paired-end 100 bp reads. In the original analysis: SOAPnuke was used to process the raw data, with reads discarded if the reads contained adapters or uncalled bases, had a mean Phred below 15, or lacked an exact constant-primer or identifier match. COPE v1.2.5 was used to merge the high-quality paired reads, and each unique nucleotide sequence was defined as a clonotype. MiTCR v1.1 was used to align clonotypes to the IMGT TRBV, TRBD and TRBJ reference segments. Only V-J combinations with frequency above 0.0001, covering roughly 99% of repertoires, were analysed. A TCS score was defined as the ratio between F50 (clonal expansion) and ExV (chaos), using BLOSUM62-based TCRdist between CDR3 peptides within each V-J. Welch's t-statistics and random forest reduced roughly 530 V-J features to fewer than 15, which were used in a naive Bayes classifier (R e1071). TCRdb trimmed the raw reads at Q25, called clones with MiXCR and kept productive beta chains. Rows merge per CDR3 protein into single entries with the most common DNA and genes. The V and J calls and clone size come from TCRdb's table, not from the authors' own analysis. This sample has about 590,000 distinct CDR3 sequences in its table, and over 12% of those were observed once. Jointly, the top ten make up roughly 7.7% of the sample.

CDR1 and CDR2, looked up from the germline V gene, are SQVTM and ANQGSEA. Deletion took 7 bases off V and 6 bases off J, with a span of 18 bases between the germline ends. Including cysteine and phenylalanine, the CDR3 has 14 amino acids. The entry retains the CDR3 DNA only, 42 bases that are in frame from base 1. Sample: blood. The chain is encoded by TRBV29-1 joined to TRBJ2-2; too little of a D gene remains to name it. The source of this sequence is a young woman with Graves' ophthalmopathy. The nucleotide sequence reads TGCAGCGCGGAGAGTGAGCCTAAGGCCGGGGAGCTGTTTTTT. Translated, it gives CSAESEPKAGELFF.